Each of the 16 T cell receptor beta chains below was sequenced from the same sample in a study. TCRdb processed the 5' RACE reads anew with MiXCR; each CDR3 protein has one entry. In the table there are nearly 55,000 distinct CDR3 sequences, about 15% of which are singletons. Sequencing used naive CD4+ T cells sorted from blood. Subset described: naive CD4+ T cells, CD4+CD45RA+CD25-. These receptors all stem from a female donor with breast cancer.

The V gene is TRBV12-3 or TRBV12-4, the J gene TRBJ1-6; 10 bases line up with TRBD1. The CDR3 sequence is 15 residues long. After removal of 4 bases from V and 9 bases from J, the junction contained 6 bases not matched to a gene. The CDR3: CASSWDRGVGSPLHF. DNA for the CDR3: TGTGCCAGCAGTTGGGACAGGGGCGTCGGTTCACCCCTCCACTTT.

V is TRBV7-8 and J is TRBJ2-7, with D maybe TRBD1 (6 bases). Germline lookup yields CDR1 SGHVS and CDR2 FQNEAQ. The V end was cut by 1 base, the J end by 1 base, with 14 bases between. The CDR3 loop spans 16 amino acids. CDR3 DNA sequence: TGTGCCAGCAGCTTAGTGGCAGGGGATGTTTCCTACGAGCAGTACTTC. It specifies CASSLVAGDVSYEQYF. Based on the CDR3 plus reference TRBV7-8 and TRBJ2-7, the full variable domain is GAGVSQSPRYKVAKRGQDVALRCDPISGHVSLFWYQQALGQGPEFLTYFQNEAQLDKSGLPSDRFFAERPEGSVSTLKIQRTQQEDSAVYLCASSLVAGDVSYEQYFGPGTRLTVT.

There are a few counts of this clonotype. The gene calls are TRBV30 and TRBJ1-1, with D maybe TRBD1 (6 bases). The CDR3 covers 13 residues. Trimming shortened V by 4 bases and J by 4 bases, and 13 bases separated the two germline ends. CDR1 and CDR2 (germline): GTSNPN, SVGIG (reference sequence). In DNA form, the CDR3 reads TGTGCCTGGATCACAGGGAAGGGCACTGAAGCTTTCTTT. Protein sequence: CAWITGKGTEAFF. Full variable domain (remainder filled in from reference TRBV30 and TRBJ1-1): SQTIHQWPATLVQPVGSPLSLECTVEGTSNPNLYWYRQAAGRGLQLLFYSVGIGQISSEVPQNLSASRPQDRQFILSSKKLLLSDSGFYLCAWITGKGTEAFFGQGTRLTVV.

This clonotype was seen repeatedly, ten times or more. The genes are TRBV7-2 and TRBJ2-4; 7 bases align to TRBD1. The CDR3 consists of 15 residues. The germline V gene encodes CDR1 SGHTA and CDR2 FQGNSA. Losses at the gene ends were 5 bases for V and 6 bases for J; bases not matched to a gene: 10. The CDR3 here is CASSPLPDRVNIQYF. CDR3 in DNA: TGTGCCAGCAGCCCTCTCCCCGACAGGGTAAACATTCAGTACTTC.

J is TRBJ1-2 and V is TRBV30; D is unclear. The CDR3 spans 13 residues. Trimming shortened V by 1 base and J by 1 base, and 7 bases separated the two germline ends. The germline CDR1 and CDR2 sequences are GTSNPN and SVGIG (reference sequence). The CDR3 protein is CAWSGLLNYGYTF. CDR3 nucleotides: TGTGCCTGGAGTGGACTCCTTAACTATGGCTACACCTTC.

This clonotype was counted only a few times. J is TRBJ2-7 and V is TRBV10-3, with TRBD2 matching over 9 bases. Germline trimming cut 8 bases from V and 7 bases from J; bases unmatched to any gene: 9. Per the germline V gene, CDR1 is ENHRY and CDR2 is SYGVKD. The CDR3 is made up of 13 amino acids. CDR3 nucleotide sequence: TGTGCCATCCGAGCGGGAGGCTCGGGAGAGCAGTACTTC. Translated, it gives CAIRAGGSGEQYF.

This clonotype was seen repeatedly, ten times or more. The CDR3 bases are TGTGCCACCAGTGATTTCAGGGGGCTATATGAGCAGTTCTTC. It is translated as CATSDFRGLYEQFF. The chain carries TRBV24-1 and TRBJ2-1; 8 bases are a match to TRBD1. Unmatched junction bases numbered 3, after V lost 1 base and J lost 8 bases. CDR1 is KGHDR, CDR2 SFDVKD, per germline. The CDR3 covers 14 residues.

As to this clonotype: The junction differs from germline at one of its ends, possibly a read error. This chain uses TRBV29-1 with TRBJ2-6, with 7 nucleotides matching TRBD1. The CDR3 has 19 amino acids. Per germline, CDR1 SQVTM and CDR2 ANQGSEA. As DNA, the CDR3 is TGCAGCGTTGAAGATCTACCCAGGGGGAATTCTCCTGGGGCCAACGTCCCGACTTTC. This translates into CSVEDLPRGNSPGANVPTF.

The rearrangement links TRBV7-2 to TRBJ2-7; TRBD2 agrees at 10 bases. This CDR3 is built from 15 residues. Germline loops: CDR1 SGHTA, CDR2 FQGNSA. V was pared by 5 bases and J by 2 bases, with 6 bases of the junction left unmatched. The CDR3: CASSRGAGGPYEQYF. In nucleotides, the CDR3 is TGTGCCAGCAGCAGAGGAGCGGGAGGGCCCTACGAGCAGTACTTC.

This sequence joins TRBV4-1 and TRBJ2-1, with 12 bases matching TRBD2. V lost 2 bases to trimming and J lost 1 base; unmatched junction nucleotides: 6. Germline assignment: CDR1 MGHRA and CDR2 YSYEKL. This CDR3 has 18 residues. The CDR3 protein is CASSQRTSGMRSYNEQFF. The CDR3 DNA is TGCGCCAGCAGCCAACGGACTAGCGGGATGAGGTCCTACAATGAGCAGTTCTTC.

V gene TRBV5-1 combines with J gene TRBJ2-2, with 8 positions matching TRBD1. From germline, CDR1 is SGHRS and CDR2 YFSETQ. The CDR3 is made up of 15 amino acids. V shed 4 bases and J 5 bases; nucleotides not matched to a gene: 7. This CDR3 is CASSAGDRTTGELFF. CDR3 nucleotides: TGCGCCAGCAGCGCCGGGGACAGGACTACCGGGGAGCTGTTTTTT.

Points on this clonotype: One junction end does not reproduce the germline sequence, and a read error may be involved. The V call is TRBV7-2, the J call TRBJ2-3, with TRBD2 matching 8 bases. The CDR3 runs 17 residues. CDR1 is SGHTA and CDR2 is FQGNSA in the germline V gene. Here the CDR3 DNA reads TGTGCCGGCAGCACGGGGGGGGGCGCGGTCGTTACAGATACGCAGTATTTT. Translated, it gives CAGSTGGGAVVTDTQYF.

The chain links TRBV5-1 to TRBJ2-1, with 12 bases identical to TRBD2. V lost 3 bases to trimming and J lost 9 bases; unmatched junction nucleotides: 4. Germline-derived CDR1 and CDR2 are SGHRS and YFSETQ. The CDR3 sequence is 14 residues long. The DNA of the CDR3 is TGCGCCAGCAGCTGGGGACTAGCGGGCCCTGAGCAGTTCTTC. Translation gives CASSWGLAGPEQFF.

This chain joins TRBV20-1 and TRBJ1-1, with D tentatively TRBD1 (5 bases). CDR1 DFQATT and CDR2 SNEGSKA come from the germline V gene (reference sequence). V was trimmed by 3 bases and J by 5 bases, leaving 19 bases between them. The CDR3 is made up of 15 amino acids. The CDR3 loop reads CSASGSDRFRTEAFF. In DNA, the CDR3 is TGCAGTGCTAGTGGTTCCGACAGATTTCGGACTGAAGCTTTCTTT.

This clonotype was found a few times. This chain links TRBV7-2 with TRBJ2-7; unclear D gene. V gave up 2 bases and J gave up 2 bases, with 13 bases separating them. Germline V CDR1 and CDR2: SGHTA, FQGNSA. The CDR3 spans 15 residues. The CDR3 is CASSLSYGKTYEQYF. CDR3 nucleotide sequence: TGTGCCAGCAGCTTATCGTACGGTAAAACCTACGAGCAGTACTTC.

This clonotype was detected ten times or more. The chain has TRBV15 and TRBJ1-1, with D unclear. Per the germline V gene, CDR1 is LNHNV and CDR2 is YYDKDF (reference sequence). The CDR3 spans 14 residues. V was cut by 4 bases and J by 1 base, with 10 bases left in between. CDR3 sequence reads: CATSTHRGNTEAFF. The CDR3 bases are TGTGCCACCAGCACCCACCGCGGGAACACTGAAGCTTTCTTT.